This record covers a single T cell receptor (beta chain). This sample is part of a study of blood T cell repertoires in COVID-19. Study context: Italy, Spain and the United States were the sources of the convalescent and acute COVID-19 samples. From T cells, B-cell-depleted T cells, or PBMCs came the material, which was cDNA or gDNA.

Original processing notes: Amplified reference gene primers provided the basis for estimating nucleated cell counts. Profiled with immunoSEQ multiplex PCR; TCRdb holds only in-frame clones, not every one. That table gives V, J and clone size, and the DNA gave D and trimming. Of roughly 85,000 clones listed, around four fifths are singletons. V lost 4 bases to trimming and J lost 8 bases; unmatched junction nucleotides: 12. This CDR3 is built from 15 residues. The germline V gene has CDR1 SGHTA and CDR2 FQGNSA. The sample taken for sequencing was peripheral blood. This clonotype originated in a human donor in a cohort sampled during active COVID-19. This chain connects TRBV7-2 to TRBJ1-2; TRBD1 matches 8 bases. Written as DNA, the CDR3 is TGTGCCAGCAGCTCGCAGACAGGGGTGGAGGGAGGCTACACCTTC. It yields the protein CASSSQTGVEGGYTF.